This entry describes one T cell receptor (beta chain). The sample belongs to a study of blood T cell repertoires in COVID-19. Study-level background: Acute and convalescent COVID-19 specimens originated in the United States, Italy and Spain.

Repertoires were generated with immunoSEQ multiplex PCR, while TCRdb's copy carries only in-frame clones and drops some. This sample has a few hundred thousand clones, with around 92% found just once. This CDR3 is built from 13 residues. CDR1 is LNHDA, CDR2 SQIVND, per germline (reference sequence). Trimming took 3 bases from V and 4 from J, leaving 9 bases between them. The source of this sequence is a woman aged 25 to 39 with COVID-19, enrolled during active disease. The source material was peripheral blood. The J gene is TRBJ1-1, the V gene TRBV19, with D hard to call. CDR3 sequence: CASSMRGSTEAFF. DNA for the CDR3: TGTGCCAGTAGTATGAGAGGGAGCACTGAAGCTTTCTTT. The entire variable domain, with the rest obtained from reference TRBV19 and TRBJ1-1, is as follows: DGGITQSPKYLFRKEGQNVTLSCEQNLNHDAMYWYRQDPGQGLRLIYYSQIVNDFQKGDIAEGYSVSREKKESFPLTVTSAQKNPTAFYLCASSMRGSTEAFFGQGTRLTVV.